This passage covers 12 T cell receptor beta chains from one sample sequenced in a study of blood T cell repertoires in COVID-19. The assay was immunoSEQ multiplex PCR, and TCRdb's table has in-frame clones only and misses some. This repertoire shows roughly 330,000 clones, approximately 89% found once; its top ten account for about 5%. Material for sequencing was PBMCs or T cells enriched from blood (not recorded which). The receptors were sampled from a young woman who had recovered from COVID-19.

The chain has TRBV28 and TRBJ1-2; 8 bases are a match to TRBD1. V lost 1 base to trimming and J lost 4 bases; unmatched junction nucleotides: 8. The CDR3 has 16 residues. Germline CDR1 and CDR2: MDHEN and SYDVKM. CDR3 amino acids: CASSLYEQGAGYGYTF. The DNA of the CDR3 is TGTGCCAGCAGTTTATATGAGCAGGGGGCTGGCTATGGCTACACCTTC.

The rearrangement links TRBV5-1 to TRBJ1-1; the match to TRBD1 covers 8 bases. V dropped 4 bases and J dropped 3; count of bases not matched to a gene: 5. Germline values: CDR1 SGHRS, CDR2 YFSETQ. The CDR3 spans 14 residues. In DNA form, the CDR3 reads TGCGCCAGCAGCGTCGACAGGGGTGACACTGAAGCTTTCTTT. Protein: CASSVDRGDTEAFF.

This chain connects TRBV30 to TRBJ1-3; maybe TRBD1 (5 bases). Germline V CDR1 and CDR2: GTSNPN, SVGIG (reference sequence). The CDR3 spans 17 residues. V dropped 2 bases and J dropped 2 bases, with 19 bases sitting between them. The CDR3, as DNA: TGTGCCTGGAGTACGCGGGAGGGGAGTTACCCTGGAAACACCATATATTTT. Its translation: CAWSTREGSYPGNTIYF.

V usage is TRBV5-4 and J usage is TRBJ1-2, with a possible D match to TRBD1 (6 bases). The CDR3 length is 13 residues. Trimming took 2 bases from V and 4 from J, leaving 9 bases between them. Germline V gene data show CDR1 as SGHNT and CDR2 as YYREEE (reference sequence). The CDR3 nucleotides are TGTGCCAGCAGCTTAACGGACAGCTATGGCTACACCTTC. It specifies CASSLTDSYGYTF.

The rearrangement uses TRBV5-1 and TRBJ1-1; D perhaps matches TRBD1 (5 bases). The V and J ends lost 0 bases and 4 bases respectively, with 10 bases between them. From germline, CDR1 is SGHRS and CDR2 YFSETQ. This CDR3 has 14 amino acids. CDR3 loop: CASSLEGAFTEAFF. DNA of the CDR3: TGCGCCAGCAGCTTGGAAGGGGCGTTCACTGAAGCTTTCTTT.

The chain is built from TRBV28 and TRBJ2-5; 8 nucleotides agree with TRBD2. After removal of 3 bases from V and 1 base from J, the junction contained 7 bases not matched to a gene. Germline CDR1 reads MDHEN; CDR2 reads SYDVKM. The CDR3 covers 16 residues. The CDR3 region is CASSFSGDFGQETQYF. The CDR3 nucleotides read TGTGCCAGCAGTTTTAGCGGGGACTTCGGCCAAGAGACCCAGTACTTC.

V usage is TRBV5-1 and J usage is TRBJ2-5; the match to TRBD2 covers 7 bases. The CDR3 loop spans 13 amino acids. V was clipped by 3 bases and J by 1 base; unmatched bases: 0. CDR1 is SGHRS and CDR2 is YFSETQ in the germline V gene. The CDR3 DNA sequence: TGCGCCAGCAGCTGGACTAGCCAAGAGACCCAGTACTTC. Its translation: CASSWTSQETQYF. Full variable domain (rest looked up from reference TRBV5-1 and TRBJ2-5): KAGVTQTPRYLIKTRGQQVTLSCSPISGHRSVSWYQQTPGQGLQFLFEYFSETQRNKGNFPGRFSGRQFSNSRSEMNVSTLELGDSALYLCASSWTSQETQYFGPGTRLLVL.

The V and J genes are TRBV3-1 (or the pseudogene TRBV3-2) and TRBJ2-3, with D tentatively TRBD2 (5 bases). The CDR3 covers 18 residues. CDR1 and CDR2 from the germline V gene are LGHDT and YNNKEL (reference sequence). Trimming took off 1 base at V and 3 bases at J, with 20 bases between the two ends. CDR3 DNA: TGTGCCAGCAGCCAAGTCTTGAGGCTAGCCCTGGGTACAGATACGCAGTATTTT. Encoded protein: CASSQVLRLALGTDTQYF.

Concerning this clone itself: This probably arose from a read error, given a far larger clone one base away. V and J are TRBV3-1 (or the pseudogene TRBV3-2) and TRBJ2-5; no reliable D call. Germline CDR1 and CDR2: LGHDT and YNNKEL (reference sequence). CDR3 length: 12 amino acids. Trimming took 0 bases from V and 5 from J, leaving 4 bases between them. DNA of the CDR3: TGTGCCAGCAGCCAAGATCAGGAGACCCAGTACTTC. Amino acid sequence: CASSQDQETQYF.

V gene TRBV10-3 combines with J gene TRBJ1-2, with D possibly being TRBD1 (5 bases). Germline CDR1 and CDR2: ENHRY and SYGVKD. Trimming stripped 3 bases from V and 6 bases from J, with 14 bases between. The CDR3 is made up of 14 amino acids. The chain's CDR3 is CAISEGWGVDGYTF. The CDR3 DNA sequence: TGTGCCATCAGTGAAGGTTGGGGGGTGGATGGCTACACCTTC.

The chain combines TRBV24-1 with TRBJ1-2; 9 positions agree with TRBD1. The trim removed 4 bases at V and 8 bases at J, leaving 10 bases unmatched. Germline V lookup: CDR1 KGHDR, CDR2 SFDVKD. CDR3 length equals 15 residues. CDR3 coding DNA: TGTGCCACCAGTGACCCCGGGACAGGGAGCGGGGGCTACACCTTC. It codes for CATSDPGTGSGGYTF.

The CDR3 region is CAWSPLLRDRPYEQYF. CDR3 bases: TGTGCCTGGAGTCCCCTTTTACGGGACAGGCCCTACGAGCAGTACTTC. The genes are TRBV30 and TRBJ2-7; 8 bases agree with TRBD1. After removal of 2 bases from V and 2 bases from J, the junction contained 11 bases not matched to a gene. Germline-derived CDR1 and CDR2 are GTSNPN and SVGIG (reference sequence). The CDR3 length is 16 residues.